This TCR beta chain was retrieved from a study of T cells in Graves' hyperthyroidism and ophthalmopathy. The TCR beta CDR3 regions underwent amplification using RNA transcripts as the source. Initially, a first-round RT-PCR of the TCR CDR3 employed the HTBI primer set. TCRdb re-called the multiplex PCR reads with MiXCR, one entry per CDR3 protein. The data contain under 250,000 distinct CDR3 sequences, more than 20% of them singletons. This clonotype appeared many times. Sequencing was done on a sample of blood. The sequence was obtained from a woman between 40 and 50 years old with Graves' ophthalmopathy.

The CDR3 region has the DNA TGTGCCAGCAGTTACAGGGGGGGCCATCCGCCCCAGCATTTT. Its translation: CASSYRGGHPPQHF. The chain joins TRBV6-5 to TRBJ1-5; perhaps TRBD1 as D (6 bases). Trimming took off 2 bases at V and 9 bases at J, with 14 bases between the two ends. The CDR3 extends over 14 amino acids. Germline-derived CDR1 and CDR2 are MNHEY and SVGAGI.